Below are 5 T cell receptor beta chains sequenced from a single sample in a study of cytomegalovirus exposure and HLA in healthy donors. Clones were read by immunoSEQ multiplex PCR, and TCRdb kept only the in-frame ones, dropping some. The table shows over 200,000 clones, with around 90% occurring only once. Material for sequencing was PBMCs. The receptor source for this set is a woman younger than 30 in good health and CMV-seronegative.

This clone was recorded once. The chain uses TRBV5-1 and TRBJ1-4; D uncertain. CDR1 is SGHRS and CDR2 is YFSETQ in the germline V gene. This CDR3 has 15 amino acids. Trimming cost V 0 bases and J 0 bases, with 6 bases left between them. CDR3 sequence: CASSLEEATNEKLFF. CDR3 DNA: TGCGCCAGCAGCTTGGAGGAGGCAACTAATGAAAAACTGTTTTTT.

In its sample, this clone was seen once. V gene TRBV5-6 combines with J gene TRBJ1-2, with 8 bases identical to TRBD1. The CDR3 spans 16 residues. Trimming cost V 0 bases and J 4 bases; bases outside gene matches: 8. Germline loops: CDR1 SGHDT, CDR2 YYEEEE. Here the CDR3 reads CASSLVGPDRVYGYTF. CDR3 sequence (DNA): TGTGCCAGCAGCTTGGTGGGCCCGGACAGGGTCTATGGCTACACCTTC.

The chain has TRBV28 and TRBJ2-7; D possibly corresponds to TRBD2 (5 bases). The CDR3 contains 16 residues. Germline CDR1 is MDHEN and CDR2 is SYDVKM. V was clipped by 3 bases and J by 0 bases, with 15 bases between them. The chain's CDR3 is CASSFARSGISYEQYV. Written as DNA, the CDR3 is TGTGCCAGCAGTTTTGCCCGGAGCGGTATCTCCTACGAGCAGTACGTC.

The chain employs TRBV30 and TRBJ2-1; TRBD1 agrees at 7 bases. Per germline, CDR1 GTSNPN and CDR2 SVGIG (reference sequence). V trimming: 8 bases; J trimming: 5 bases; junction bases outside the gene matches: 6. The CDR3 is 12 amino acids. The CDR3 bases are TGTGCCCAGGGACAGTGGAACAATGAGCAGTTCTTC. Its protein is CAQGQWNNEQFF.

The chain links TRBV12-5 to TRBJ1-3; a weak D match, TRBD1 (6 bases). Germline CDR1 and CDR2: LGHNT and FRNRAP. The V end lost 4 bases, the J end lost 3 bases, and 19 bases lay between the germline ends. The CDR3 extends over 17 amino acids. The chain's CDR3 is CASGSESRGPFGNTIYF. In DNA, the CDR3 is TGTGCTAGTGGTTCGGAAAGCAGGGGACCGTTTGGAAACACCATATATTTT. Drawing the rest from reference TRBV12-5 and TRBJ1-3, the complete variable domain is DARVTQTPRHKVTEMGQEVTMRCQPILGHNTVFWYRQTMMQGLELLAYFRNRAPLDDSGMPKDRFSAEMPDATLATLKIQPSEPRDSAVYFCASGSESRGPFGNTIYFGEGSWLTVV.